Listed below are T cell receptor beta chains from one sample, sequenced in a study of cytomegalovirus exposure and HLA in healthy donors. Profiling relied on immunoSEQ multiplex PCR, and the TCRdb table lists in-frame clones only, not all of them. This table has fewer than 120,000 clones, about nine tenths appearing once. Specimen: PBMCs. These receptors all stem from a woman aged 18-29 years in good health and CMV-seronegative. Each CDR3 is given with its conserved first and last residue. D genes are given only for firm matches. The size entry is marked missing in some rows and otherwise reads once, few, many or a size class.

j_call,clone_size,d_call,v_call,cdr3_nt,cdr3_aa
TRBJ1-2,.,.,TRBV19,TGTGCCAGTACCTCCGGACTGAATGGCTACACCTTC,CASTSGLNGYTF
TRBJ2-7,once,.,TRBV19,TGTGCCAGTAGCCTCACACACGGGGGGCAAACCTACGAGCAGTACTTC,CASSLTHGGQTYEQYF
TRBJ1-1,once,.,TRBV28,TGTGCCAGCAGTCCTCGGGGAGGGTACACTGAAGCTTTCTTT,CASSPRGGYTEAFF
TRBJ2-7,.,.,TRBV29-1,TGCAGCGGGATCCTACGGGGATACGAGCAGTACTTC,CSGILRGYEQYF
TRBJ2-5,.,TRBD2,TRBV28,TGTGCCAGCGGAGGGGGGACTAGCGGGAGAGGTTCGGTTTACAGTGGGGAGACCCAGTACTTC,CASGGGTSGRGSVYSGETQYF
TRBJ1-1,.,.,TRBV2,TGTGCCAGCAGTGAACGAGGTGTGGGAAGCGGAGCTTTCTTT,CASSERGVGSGAFF
TRBJ1-1,.,TRBD1,TRBV5-5,TGTGCCAGCAGCACCACAGGGGGCTGGATGAACACTGAAGCTTTCTTT,CASSTTGGWMNTEAFF
TRBJ1-4,once,.,TRBV28,TGTGCCAGCAGCCCCAACAGAGGAACAGGAACTAATGAAAAACTGTTTTTT,CASSPNRGTGTNEKLFF
TRBJ1-2,.,.,TRBV11-3,TGTGCCAGCAGCTTGGTATTACAGGGCAATGGCTACACCTTC,CASSLVLQGNGYTF
TRBJ1-1,.,TRBD1,TRBV18,TGTGCCAGCTCACCACCAGGACAGGGTCGGACTGAAGCTTTCTTT,CASSPPGQGRTEAFF
TRBJ1-6,few,.,TRBV7-6,TGTGCCAGCAGCTTAGACAGGGTGGACTCACCCCTCCACTTT,CASSLDRVDSPLHF
TRBJ2-7,few,.,TRBV5-6,TGTGCCAGCAGCTTGGTCCTAGAGAGCTGGCGCGAGCAGTACTTC,CASSLVLESWREQYF
TRBJ1-1,.,.,TRBV5-4,TGTGCCAGCAGCCAAATGAACACTGAAGCTTTCTTT,CASSQMNTEAFF
TRBJ1-5,.,.,TRBV6-5,TGTGCCAGCAGGGTAGGACAGTATAGCAATCAGCCCCAGCATTTT,CASRVGQYSNQPQHF
TRBJ2-7,few,.,TRBV7-3,TGTGCCAGCAGCGAAAACACAGGGATGTACGAGCAGTACTTC,CASSENTGMYEQYF
TRBJ2-1,once,TRBD2,TRBV10-3,TGTGCCATCAGTGAATCAGCGGGAGCAACGGGGGAGCAGTTCTTC,CAISESAGATGEQFF
TRBJ2-3,.,TRBD2,TRBV27,TGTGCCACTATGGGACTAGCGGGGGCCACAGATACGCAGTATTTT,CATMGLAGATDTQYF
TRBJ2-7,.,.,TRBV7-3,TGTGCCAGCAGCTTAACAGGCGGCTCCTACGAGCAGTACTTC,CASSLTGGSYEQYF
TRBJ1-2,.,.,TRBV7-9,TGTGCCAGCAGCTCTATATCCCCTACAGGGCCCATCTATGGCTACACCTTC,CASSSISPTGPIYGYTF
TRBJ1-4,.,.,TRBV6-1,TGTGCCAGCAGTGAAACGGCAGGGCTTAATGAAAAACTGTTTTTT,CASSETAGLNEKLFF
TRBJ1-6,.,TRBD1,TRBV4-3,TGCGCCAGCAGCCCTCATGGCCTCGGACAGGGGATGGTCCGGTCACCCCTCCACTTT,CASSPHGLGQGMVRSPLHF
TRBJ2-7,once,TRBD1,TRBV27,TGTGCCAGCAGTACCAGGACAGGGGGCGGCCCCTACGAGCAGTACTTC,CASSTRTGGGPYEQYF
TRBJ1-1,.,.,TRBV19,TGTGCCAGTAGTATAACCGGGAACACTGAAGCTTTCTTT,CASSITGNTEAFF
TRBJ2-7,.,.,TRBV19,TGTGCCAGTAGTAGGCAGGTCAGCTCCTACGAGCAGTACTTC,CASSRQVSSYEQYF
TRBJ2-5,.,.,TRBV25-1,TGTGCCAGCAGTGAAGGTTCCAGGCAAGAGACCCAGTACTTC,CASSEGSRQETQYF
TRBJ1-3,.,.,TRBV28,TGTGCCAGCAGTCGGACAGTTGGAAACACCATATATTTT,CASSRTVGNTIYF
TRBJ1-5,once,TRBD1,TRBV27,TGTGCCAGCAGTCAAGACAGGGTTAGCAATCAGCCCCAGCATTTT,CASSQDRVSNQPQHF
TRBJ1-1,.,TRBD1,TRBV28,TGTGCCAGCAGGAACAGGGGGCGAAACACTGAAGCTTTCTTT,CASRNRGRNTEAFF
TRBJ1-2,.,.,TRBV27,TGTGCCAGCAGTTCGTCTGGGGCAGGCAACTATGGCTACACCTTC,CASSSSGAGNYGYTF